The rows below give T cell receptor beta chains drawn from one sample of a study of T cell responses to AZD1222 COVID-19 vaccine. The table came from immunoSEQ multiplex PCR; TCRdb's copy has only in-frame clones and leaves some out. The top ten hold approximately 7% of the sample, which has some 140,000 clones, about 93% seen once. The specimen was peripheral blood, collected 28 days after the second AZD1222 dose. Source of these receptors: an adult who received the AZD1222 COVID-19 vaccine. The conserved cysteine and the conserved F or W are not part of the CDR3 here. Each record gives: J gene, CDR3 length, V gene, CDR3 protein.

TRBJ1-2	9	TRBV6-5	ASTSNYGYT
TRBJ1-5	16	TRBV3-1/TRBV3-2	ASSQDSGTGSFCQPQH
TRBJ1-1	12	TRBV3-1/TRBV3-2	ASSQDRGNTEAF
TRBJ2-7	13	TRBV4-1	ASSPSQGRLYEQY
TRBJ1-4	16	TRBV5-8	ASSLARSLVATNEKLF
TRBJ1-4	13	TRBV7-9	ASSSYRGLGEKLF
TRBJ1-2	11	TRBV7-9	ASSQQNNYGYT
TRBJ1-6	12	TRBV5-1	ASSLTGEGSPLH
TRBJ2-1	11	TRBV18	ASSTQRGNEQF
TRBJ2-3	14	TRBV5-1	ASSSLRTGPTDTQY
TRBJ1-5	14	TRBV4-3	ASSQELAGRNQPQH
TRBJ2-7	13	TRBV30	AWRRPRQADYEQY
TRBJ1-3	13	TRBV7-9	ASSPQGGSGNTIY
TRBJ2-5	14	TRBV7-3	ASSLGDRGRGETQY
TRBJ1-2	12	TRBV7-9	ASSPPEGQYGYT
TRBJ1-4	12	TRBV5-6	ASSPTFRGEKLF
TRBJ2-2	12	TRBV3-1/TRBV3-2	ASSQEGGTGELF
TRBJ1-6	12	TRBV6-6	ASSYPPGISPLH
TRBJ1-2	11	TRBV19	ASDGQGNYGYT
TRBJ1-2	11	TRBV5-1	ASSLAGARGYT